The next 26 T cell receptor beta chains were all read from a single sample in a study of cytomegalovirus exposure and HLA in healthy donors. 60 Vbeta and 13 Jbeta primers were used in PCR. Measured with immunoSEQ multiplex PCR; TCRdb has only the in-frame clones, and not every one. The profile shows around 300,000 clones, under 80% of them singletons. Material for sequencing was PBMCs. The receptors derive from a female donor in good health and CMV-seronegative.

The J gene is TRBJ1-1, the V gene TRBV9; D is ambiguous. The CDR3 covers 14 residues. The V gene's germline CDR1 is SGDLS and CDR2 YYNGEE. Deletions cut 4 bases from V and 5 bases from J, with 15 bases between. The CDR3 region is CASSPLQELTEAFF. DNA for the CDR3: TGTGCCAGCAGCCCTCTTCAAGAGTTGACTGAAGCTTTCTTT. The entire variable domain, with the rest obtained from reference TRBV9 and TRBJ1-1, is as follows: DSGVTQTPKHLITATGQRVTLRCSPRSGDLSVYWYQQSLDQGLQFLIQYYNGEERAKGNILERFSAQQFPDLHSELNLSSLELGDSALYFCASSPLQELTEAFFGQGTRLTVV.

The J gene is TRBJ2-1, the V gene TRBV28; a weak D match, TRBD2 (6 bases). The CDR3 runs 15 residues. Germline assignment: CDR1 MDHEN and CDR2 SYDVKM. Trimming took off 8 bases at V and 4 bases at J, with 18 bases between the two ends. Here the CDR3 reads CASQDLSGIYNEQFF. The CDR3, as DNA: TGTGCCAGCCAAGATCTTAGCGGTATATACAATGAGCAGTTCTTC.

V and J are TRBV2 and TRBJ2-3, with 7 bases that match TRBD2. Germline V gene lookup returns CDR1 SNHLY and CDR2 FYNNEI. The ends lost 5 bases at V and 0 bases at J; junction bases unmatched: 5. There are 15 residues in the CDR3. The DNA for the CDR3 is TGTGCCAGCAGTCCGGGAGGCCCGAGCACAGATACGCAGTATTTT. Residues: CASSPGGPSTDTQYF.

The CDR3 nucleotides are TGTGCCAGCAGCCGTCGGGGGACTAGCCCATACAATGAGCAGTTCTTC. Its translation is CASSRRGTSPYNEQFF. The V call is TRBV7-6, the J call TRBJ2-1, with 9 bases matching TRBD2. After removal of 5 bases from V and 4 bases from J, the junction contained 9 bases not matched to a gene. The CDR3 extends over 16 amino acids. CDR1 SGHVS and CDR2 FNYEAQ come from the germline V gene.

The J gene is TRBJ2-3, the V gene TRBV18; 7 bases are shared with TRBD2. This CDR3 region has 15 residues. The J segment lost 3 bases and the V segment lost 4 bases, leaving 7 bases of the junction unmatched. CDR1 is KGHSH and CDR2 is LQKENI in the germline V gene. The DNA for the CDR3 is TGTGCCAGCTCACGGACCCTAGCGGTGACAGATACGCAGTATTTT. Encoded protein: CASSRTLAVTDTQYF.

This sequence joins TRBV18 and TRBJ2-5, with TRBD1 matching 8 bases. Judging by the DNA end, TRBJ2-7 fits better; the J call may be wrong. The CDR3 length is 14 residues. Germline CDR1 reads KGHSH; CDR2 reads LQKENI. CDR3 residues: CASSPSRGPYEQYF. DNA for the CDR3: TGTGCCAGCTCACCCTCCAGGGGGCCCTACGAGCAGTACTTC.

The chain carries TRBV5-1 and TRBJ2-5; D is unclear. The germline V gene has CDR1 SGHRS and CDR2 YFSETQ. The CDR3 covers 14 residues. V was shortened by 4 bases and J by 2 bases, with 12 bases between the two germline ends. The CDR3 protein is CASSPNFIQETQYF. The DNA of the CDR3 is TGCGCCAGCAGCCCAAACTTCATTCAAGAGACCCAGTACTTC.

Regarding this clone: The DNA is omitted, as the CDR3 cannot be located on it reliably, and the CDR3 follows TCRdb's listing. The V call is TRBV29-1, the J call TRBJ1-2; whether TRBD1, the table's D call, matches the DNA was not checked. The CDR3 is 10 residues long, counting both termini. In germline, CDR1 is SQVTM, CDR2 ANQGSEA. CDR3 loop: CSVGTGTILF.

The chain joins TRBV6-4 to TRBJ2-1; TRBD1 agrees at 7 bases. Trimming removed 5 bases from V and 8 bases from J; junction bases left unmatched: 6. CDR1 is MRHNA and CDR2 is SNTAGT in the germline V gene. This CDR3 contains 13 residues. This chain's CDR3 is CASSPQGNDEQFF. CDR3 coding DNA: TGTGCCAGCAGTCCACAGGGGAATGATGAGCAGTTCTTC.

This chain connects TRBV11-1 to TRBJ2-2, with D perhaps TRBD2 (5 bases). Trimming shortened V by 3 bases and J by 4 bases, and 12 bases separated the two germline ends. There are 15 residues in the CDR3. Germline-derived CDR1 and CDR2 are SGHAT and FQDESV (reference sequence). As DNA, the CDR3 is TGTGCCAGCAGCTTCCAGCGGAAACCCACCGGGGAGCTGTTTTTT. Its translation: CASSFQRKPTGELFF.

The genes are TRBV7-9 and TRBJ2-5; maybe TRBD1 (6 bases). TRBJ2-7 matches the DNA end more closely, so the J call is doubtful. The germline V gene has CDR1 SEHNR and CDR2 FQNEAQ (reference sequence). This CDR3 has 14 residues. CDR3 coding DNA: TGTGCCAGCACCCTACAGGGACGGGGATACGAGCAGTACTTC. Protein product: CASTLQGRGYEQYF.

This chain links TRBV5-1 with TRBJ1-1; 7 positions agree with TRBD1. Losses at the gene ends were 5 bases for V and 0 bases for J; bases not matched to a gene: 7. The CDR3 covers 15 residues. Looked up from germline, CDR1 is SGHRS and CDR2 is YFSETQ. CDR3 sequence: CASRPTQGMNTEAFF. Here the CDR3 DNA reads TGCGCCAGCAGACCTACACAGGGGATGAACACTGAAGCTTTCTTT.

The chain combines TRBV15 with TRBJ2-7; 10 nucleotides match TRBD1. The CDR3 has 22 amino acids. After removal of 0 bases from V and 3 bases from J, the junction contained 23 bases not matched to a gene. Looked up from germline, CDR1 is LNHNV and CDR2 is YYDKDF (reference sequence). The CDR3: CATSRDAATTGGMVAGLYEQYF. The CDR3 DNA reads as TGTGCCACCAGCAGAGATGCCGCTACGACAGGGGGCATGGTAGCGGGTCTCTACGAGCAGTACTTC.

This sequence joins TRBV19 and TRBJ2-7, with TRBD1 matching 12 bases. The germline V gene encodes CDR1 LNHDA and CDR2 SQIVND (reference sequence). Unmatched junction bases numbered 3, after V lost 3 bases and J lost 3 bases. CDR3 length: 15 amino acids. Here the CDR3 DNA reads TGTGCCAGTAGTATCCGGGACAGGGGGCTCTACGAGCAGTACTTC. Protein product: CASSIRDRGLYEQYF.

The rearrangement uses TRBV11-2 and TRBJ2-3; TRBD2 matches at 14 bases. CDR1 SGHAT and CDR2 FQNNGV come from the germline V gene. V shed 1 base, J shed 3 bases, and the junction held 6 bases outside the gene matches. This CDR3 is built from 18 residues. CDR3 residues: CASSLVGGTSGRTDTQYF. The CDR3 DNA reads as TGTGCCAGCAGCTTAGTAGGGGGGACTAGCGGGAGAACAGATACGCAGTATTTT. The full variable domain, in which reference TRBV11-2 and TRBJ2-3 provide the parts outside the CDR3, is EAGVAQSPRYKIIEKRQSVAFWCNPISGHATLYWYQQILGQGPKLLIQFQNNGVVDDSQLPKDRFSAERLKGVDSTLKIQPAKLEDSAVYLCASSLVGGTSGRTDTQYFGPGTRLTVL.

The table lists this clone with a count of one. The J gene is TRBJ2-3, the V gene TRBV9; D is unclear. V lost 1 base and J lost 4, with 4 bases in between. CDR1 and CDR2 from the germline V gene are SGDLS and YYNGEE. CDR3 size: 12 residues. CDR3 sequence reads: CASSVPADTQYF. The CDR3 bases are TGTGCCAGCAGCGTACCCGCAGATACGCAGTATTTT. The full variable domain, completed using reference TRBV9 and TRBJ2-3, is DSGVTQTPKHLITATGQRVTLRCSPRSGDLSVYWYQQSLDQGLQFLIQYYNGEERAKGNILERFSAQQFPDLHSELNLSSLELGDSALYFCASSVPADTQYFGPGTRLTVL.

The chain combines TRBV4-1 with TRBJ1-4; TRBD1 matches 7 bases. The CDR3 covers 15 residues. Trimming at V came to 3 bases and at J to 7 bases, leaving 8 bases not matched to a gene. Germline-derived CDR1 and CDR2 are MGHRA and YSYEKL. The CDR3 bases are TGCGCCAGCAGCCAGGGACAGTATCAACCTGAAAAACTGTTTTTT. This encodes CASSQGQYQPEKLFF.

This chain joins TRBV2 and TRBJ2-7, with TRBD2 as a possible D gene (5 bases). This CDR3 has 14 amino acids. Germline values: CDR1 SNHLY, CDR2 FYNNEI. Between the trimmed V and J ends, which lost 5 bases and 7 bases, there was a span of 18 bases. The CDR3 loop reads CASSSERQTSEQYF. The CDR3, as DNA: TGTGCCAGCAGTTCGGAGCGGCAAACGTCGGAGCAGTACTTC.

In DNA form, the CDR3 reads TGCGCCAGCAGCCAAGATCTAGCGGGGGGGAAACAAGAGACCCAGTACTTC. It yields the protein CASSQDLAGGKQETQYF. The genes are TRBV4-1 and TRBJ2-5, with 12 bases identical to TRBD2. V lost 0 bases to trimming and J lost 2 bases; unmatched junction nucleotides: 4. From germline, CDR1 is MGHRA and CDR2 YSYEKL. CDR3 length: 17 residues.

The V call is TRBV28, the J call TRBJ1-5; D not certain. V lost 7 bases and J 0 bases, leaving 19 bases between the germline ends. This CDR3 spans 17 amino acids. Germline V lookup: CDR1 MDHEN, CDR2 SYDVKM. The CDR3 region is CASMPPRTAYSNQPQHF. The CDR3 coding sequence is TGTGCCAGCATGCCCCCACGCACCGCGTATAGCAATCAGCCCCAGCATTTT. Full variable domain (missing parts from reference TRBV28 and TRBJ1-5): DVKVTQSSRYLVKRTGEKVFLECVQDMDHENMFWYRQDPGLGLRLIYFSYDVKMKEKGDIPEGYSVSREKKERFSLILESASTNQTSMYLCASMPPRTAYSNQPQHFGDGTRLSIL.

The CDR3 DNA is TGTGCCAGCAGTGAATGGCCCGGGCCAGCGGGATCCCACGAGCAGTACTTC. It specifies CASSEWPGPAGSHEQYF. The chain uses TRBV25-1 and TRBJ2-7; TRBD2 agrees at 7 bases. This CDR3 is built from 17 residues. In germline, CDR1 is MGHDK, CDR2 SYGVNS. With 1 base clipped from V and 5 bases from J, the junction kept 14 bases outside the gene matches.

Of note for this clone: This specimen includes other DNA sequences encoding the same CDR3. As DNA, the CDR3 is TGTGCCACCAGCAGAGATGAGGAGTCGGCTGATGACTACACCTTC. Translated, it gives CATSRDEESADDYTF. This rearrangement joins TRBV15 to TRBJ1-2; D call uncertain. The CDR3 extends over 15 amino acids. Trimming left V 0 bases short and J 10 bases short, with 18 bases between. From germline, CDR1 is LNHNV and CDR2 YYDKDF (reference sequence).

The J gene is TRBJ2-1, the V gene TRBV5-1; D might be TRBD2 (6 bases). The CDR3 covers 12 residues. Germline CDR1 and CDR2: SGHRS and YFSETQ. V lost 5 bases and J 9 bases, leaving 12 bases between the germline ends. CDR3 coding DNA: TGCGCCAGCAGTACTGACGGGGGTGAGCAGTTCTTC. Translated, it gives CASSTDGGEQFF.

The chain carries TRBV28 and TRBJ2-5; weak D call: TRBD1 (6 bases). The germline V gene encodes CDR1 MDHEN and CDR2 SYDVKM. V was cut by 7 bases and J by 6 bases, with 12 bases left in between. The CDR3 is made up of 12 amino acids. The CDR3, as DNA: TGTGCCAGCAAGGGCAGGGGTCAGACCCAGTACTTC. Its translation: CASKGRGQTQYF.

V is TRBV14 and J is TRBJ2-6; 11 bases are a match to TRBD2. With 1 base clipped from V and 1 base from J, the junction kept 18 bases outside the gene matches. From germline, CDR1 is SGHDN and CDR2 FVKESK. The CDR3 is 23 amino acids. CDR3 coding DNA: TGTGCCAGCAGCCAAGTTTGGGGTATCACCGGACTAGCGGGTTTTTCTGGGGCCAACGTCCTGACTTTC. Protein: CASSQVWGITGLAGFSGANVLTF.

The chain uses TRBV5-1 and TRBJ2-7, with a tentative D call TRBD1 (5 bases). Trimming removed 4 bases at V and 3 bases at J, with 17 bases between. The CDR3 loop spans 15 amino acids. CDR1 and CDR2 (germline): SGHRS, YFSETQ. The CDR3 DNA reads TGCGCCAGCAGCCCCAGACAGTCAAAGGGCTACGAGCAGTACTTC. Translated, it gives CASSPRQSKGYEQYF.